A single sample is the source of the 24 T cell receptor beta chains below, sequenced in a study of blood T cells in healthy people across ages. Primers used in a second PCR of about 7 to 11 cycles were a sample-barcoded 5' primer and a J-beta primer mix. MiXCR, run by TCRdb on the 5' RACE reads, gives a single entry per CDR3 protein. The data show about 1,400,000 distinct CDR3 sequences, with approximately 59% seen just once and roughly 6.3% held by the top ten. The sequenced material came from blood. These receptors all come from a man between 18 and 35 years old in good health.

In its sample, this clonotype was seen once. The J gene is TRBJ2-1, the V gene TRBV12-3 or TRBV12-4; possible D gene TRBD1, 6 bases. V was trimmed by 3 bases and J by 3 bases, leaving 12 bases between them. The CDR3 is 15 residues long. This CDR3 is CASSFRGYGYNEQFF. The CDR3 nucleotides are TGTGCCAGCAGTTTTAGGGGGTACGGCTACAATGAGCAGTTCTTC.

V is TRBV18 and J is TRBJ1-5, with 7 nucleotides matching TRBD1. V was pared by 3 bases and J by 4 bases, with 6 bases of the junction left unmatched. The CDR3 consists of 15 residues. The germline V gene has CDR1 KGHSH and CDR2 LQKENI. The CDR3 here is CASSPGGQINQPQHF. In DNA form, the CDR3 reads TGTGCCAGCTCACCGGGGGGACAGATTAATCAGCCCCAGCATTTT.

The CDR3 coding sequence is TGCGCCAGCAGCTTGGTGGGCCAGGGCCTCGCGGTTTCCTACGAGCAGTACTTC. Translating gives CASSLVGQGLAVSYEQYF. This sequence joins TRBV5-1 and TRBJ2-7, with D possibly TRBD1 on 5 matching bases. This CDR3 is 18 amino acids long. Trimming stripped 0 bases from V and 1 base from J, with 20 bases between. The germline gives CDR1 SGHRS, CDR2 YFSETQ. Full variable domain (outside the CDR3, taken from reference TRBV5-1 and TRBJ2-7): KAGVTQTPRYLIKTRGQQVTLSCSPISGHRSVSWYQQTPGQGLQFLFEYFSETQRNKGNFPGRFSGRQFSNSRSEMNVSTLELGDSALYLCASSLVGQGLAVSYEQYFGPGTRLTVT.

This chain uses TRBV7-9 with TRBJ1-5; TRBD1 agrees at 7 bases. The germline CDR1 and CDR2 sequences are SEHNR and FQNEAQ (reference sequence). There are 14 residues in the CDR3. V lost 5 bases and J lost 6; bases outside the gene matches: 7. CDR3 DNA sequence: TGTGCCAGCAGCCAGGGGGGGGTCGGTCAGCCCCAGCATTTT. Amino acids: CASSQGGVGQPQHF.

A single count supports this clonotype. This chain uses TRBV20-1 with TRBJ1-6; tentatively, D is TRBD1 (5 bases). V was cut by 2 bases and J by 9 bases, with 14 bases left in between. The germline gives CDR1 DFQATT, CDR2 SNEGSKA (reference sequence). The CDR3 is 14 amino acids. This chain's CDR3 is CSARPRVSRSPLHF. The CDR3 DNA reads as TGCAGTGCTAGACCCAGGGTTAGCCGTTCACCCCTCCACTTT.

Worth noting for this clonotype: The germline gene is not matched at one end of the junction; a read error may be the cause. This chain links TRBV5-1 with TRBJ2-7; the match to TRBD1 covers 10 bases. The CDR3 consists of 15 residues. The germline V gene has CDR1 SGHRS and CDR2 YFSETQ. In DNA form, the CDR3 reads TGTGCCAGCAGCCCCGGGACAGGGGCCTCCTACGAGCAGTACTTC. Residues: CASSPGTGASYEQYF.

Only one count was recorded for this clonotype. The rearrangement joins TRBV12-3 or TRBV12-4 to TRBJ2-1; 11 positions agree with TRBD2. After removal of 6 bases from V and 0 bases from J, the junction contained 7 bases not matched to a gene. CDR3 length: 17 amino acids. The CDR3 sequence is CASRPPLAGASYNEQFF. In nucleotides, the CDR3 is TGTGCCAGCAGACCCCCACTAGCGGGAGCCTCCTACAATGAGCAGTTCTTC.

The chain combines TRBV20-1 with TRBJ2-3; D is uncertain. V lost 7 bases and J lost 2, with 7 bases in between. The germline gives CDR1 DFQATT, CDR2 SNEGSKA (reference sequence). The CDR3 sequence is 11 residues long. The CDR3 DNA sequence: TGCAGTGACAGACACACAGATACGCAGTATTTT. It encodes CSDRHTDTQYF.

The chain couples TRBV7-9 to TRBJ1-2, with D unresolved. Trimming left V 11 bases short and J 5 bases short, with 24 bases between. Germline lookup yields CDR1 SEHNR and CDR2 FQNEAQ (reference sequence). The CDR3 length is 15 residues. Here the CDR3 DNA reads TGTGCCGCCACCCCCACTGGGAGGGAGAGATATGGCTACACCTTC. This translates into CAATPTGRERYGYTF.

The CDR3: CSARDGGTSYDYEQYF. CDR3 nucleotide sequence: TGCAGTGCTAGAGATGGTGGTACAAGTTATGACTACGAGCAGTACTTC. The chain uses TRBV20-1 and TRBJ2-5; D unresolved. TRBJ2-7 explains the end of the DNA better; the J call may be wrong. CDR1 is DFQATT, CDR2 SNEGSKA, per germline (reference sequence). The CDR3 is 16 residues long.

This clonotype was counted a single time. This chain joins TRBV4-2 and TRBJ2-1; D may be TRBD1 or TRBD2 (5 bases each). Trimming pared 3 bases from V and 9 bases from J, leaving 18 bases between. This CDR3 is built from 15 residues. The germline gives CDR1 LGHNA, CDR2 YNFKEQ. CDR3 loop: CASSHLRGLQGEQFF. The CDR3 coding sequence is TGTGCCAGCAGCCACCTTCGCGGACTTCAGGGTGAGCAGTTCTTC.

V is TRBV28 and J is TRBJ2-5, with TRBD1 matching over 11 bases. The junction had 6 bases not matched to a gene; V was cut back by 5 bases and J by 4 bases. Germline loops: CDR1 MDHEN, CDR2 SYDVKM. The CDR3 runs to 15 residues. This CDR3 is CASSDPGTGGETQYF. CDR3 sequence (DNA): TGTGCCAGCAGTGACCCCGGGACAGGGGGAGAGACCCAGTACTTC.

The chain has TRBV7-2 and TRBJ2-5, with TRBD1 matching over 7 bases. In germline, CDR1 is SGHTA, CDR2 FQGNSA. CDR3 length: 18 residues. Trimming removed 1 base from V and 0 bases from J; junction bases left unmatched: 11. In DNA, the CDR3 is TGTGCCAGCAGCTTAGAGAGAATGGGACAGCCGTACCAAGAGACCCAGTACTTC. This codes for CASSLERMGQPYQETQYF.

This clonotype has more than one count but fewer than ten. V is TRBV29-1 and J is TRBJ2-1; D perhaps matches TRBD1 (6 bases). Germline CDR1 SQVTM, CDR2 ANQGSEA. This CDR3 region has 12 residues. Trimming shortened V by 7 bases and J by 0 bases, and 7 bases separated the two germline ends. In nucleotides, the CDR3 is TGCAGCGGGGACAACTCCTACAATGAGCAGTTCTTC. It encodes CSGDNSYNEQFF.

The rearrangement links TRBV4-3 to TRBJ2-1, with 8 nucleotides matching TRBD1. Germline values: CDR1 LGHNA, CDR2 YSLEER. CDR3 length equals 17 residues. V lost 0 bases and J lost 9; bases outside the gene matches: 13. The CDR3 reads CASSQDLWQGAWGEQFF. CDR3 DNA sequence: TGCGCCAGCAGCCAAGATCTTTGGCAGGGGGCCTGGGGTGAGCAGTTCTTC.

This chain links TRBV5-1 with TRBJ2-7; 9 bases map to TRBD1. Germline CDR1 is SGHRS and CDR2 is YFSETQ. Trimming at V came to 4 bases and at J to 5 bases, leaving 10 bases not matched to a gene. The CDR3 runs to 15 residues. The CDR3 is CASSPLPGTGNEQYF. The DNA for the CDR3 is TGCGCCAGCAGCCCTTTACCCGGGACAGGGAACGAGCAGTACTTC. Using reference TRBV5-1 and TRBJ2-7 for the parts outside the CDR3, the full variable domain is KAGVTQTPRYLIKTRGQQVTLSCSPISGHRSVSWYQQTPGQGLQFLFEYFSETQRNKGNFPGRFSGRQFSNSRSEMNVSTLELGDSALYLCASSPLPGTGNEQYFGPGTRLTVT.

V gene TRBV11-1 combines with J gene TRBJ2-5, with D uncertain. The J call is uncertain, as TRBJ2-7 better fits the DNA end. The CDR3 contains 18 residues. Germline V gene lookup returns CDR1 SGHAT and CDR2 FQDESV (reference sequence). The CDR3: CASSLGRIAATTTYEQYF. In DNA, the CDR3 is TGTGCCAGCAGCCTAGGACGGATAGCTGCAACTACTACCTACGAGCAGTACTTC.

This clonotype was counted a single time. The genes are TRBV2 and TRBJ2-7; 7 bases match TRBD2. CDR1 is SNHLY, CDR2 FYNNEI, per germline. CDR3 length: 16 residues. Losses at the gene ends were 3 bases for V and 1 base for J; bases not matched to a gene: 9. The CDR3 spells CASSEKIWTRSYEQYF. CDR3 nucleotides: TGTGCCAGCAGTGAGAAAATTTGGACTAGGTCCTACGAGCAGTACTTC.

This clonotype turned up a few times. The rearrangement uses TRBV20-1 and TRBJ2-7; 9 nucleotides match TRBD2. Germline assignment: CDR1 DFQATT and CDR2 SNEGSKA (reference sequence). The V and J ends lost 7 bases and 2 bases, in that order; junction bases with no gene match: 9. This CDR3 spans 14 amino acids. The DNA for the CDR3 is TGCAGTGTCCCGGGACTAGCAGACACCTACGAGCAGTACTTC. This codes for CSVPGLADTYEQYF.

This clonotype has only a few counts. This CDR3 reads CSARDAGESSYEQYF. The CDR3 nucleotides read TGCAGTGCTAGAGATGCGGGGGAGAGCTCCTACGAGCAGTACTTC. The V and J genes are TRBV20-1 and TRBJ2-7; 7 bases are a match to TRBD2. After removal of 0 bases from V and 0 bases from J, the junction contained 5 bases not matched to a gene. The CDR3 has 15 amino acids. CDR1 DFQATT and CDR2 SNEGSKA come from the germline V gene (reference sequence).

The genes are TRBV2 and TRBJ2-1, with D unclear. Trimming removed 2 bases at V and 7 bases at J, with 9 bases between. The CDR3 is 13 residues long. Per germline, CDR1 SNHLY and CDR2 FYNNEI. The CDR3 coding sequence is TGTGCCAGCAGTGAATGGCCTTCTAATGAGCAGTTCTTC. Translation: CASSEWPSNEQFF.

This clonotype was observed a few times. The rearrangement links TRBV29-1 to TRBJ2-3, with TRBD2 matching 11 bases. The V gene's germline CDR1 is SQVTM and CDR2 ANQGSEA. The CDR3 is made up of 18 amino acids. Losses at the gene ends were 3 bases for V and 0 bases for J; bases not matched to a gene: 11. The CDR3 DNA follows: TGCAGCGTTGACGGGTTGGGACTAGCGGAGATAAGCACAGATACGCAGTATTTT. Encoded protein: CSVDGLGLAEISTDTQYF.

This clonotype was picked up a small number of times. The V and J genes are TRBV14 and TRBJ2-4; tentative D call: TRBD1 (5 bases). CDR1 and CDR2 (germline): SGHDN, FVKESK. The length of the CDR3 is 13 residues. Trimming cost V 6 bases and J 8 bases, with 14 bases left between them. The CDR3 DNA is TGTGCCAGCAGTAGACAGATGGATGACATTCAGTACTTC. Its protein is CASSRQMDDIQYF.

This clonotype was recorded a few times. V is TRBV27 and J is TRBJ2-3; 11 bases line up with TRBD2. Germline V gene data show CDR1 as MNHEY and CDR2 as SMNVEV (reference sequence). The CDR3 length is 14 residues. V trimming: 5 bases; J trimming: 6 bases; junction bases outside the gene matches: 4. CDR3 in DNA: TGTGCCAGCAGTCTTAGGACTAGCGGGGATACGCAGTATTTT. Residues: CASSLRTSGDTQYF.